These T cell receptor beta chains were read from a single sample in a study of blood T cell repertoires in COVID-19. TCRdb's copy holds only in-frame clones and misses some; the assay was immunoSEQ multiplex PCR. This sample yields 300,000 to 400,000 clones, of which around 85% are seen a single time; 4% to 5% belongs to the top ten. Sequencing was carried out using PBMCs or T cells enriched from blood (not recorded which). These receptors came from a woman aged 40 to 55 with acute COVID-19. Both conserved end residues are part of each CDR3. The D gene is left open where the match is weak. Some rows mark clone size as missing; the rest say once, few, many or name a class of expanded clone.

>TRBD1|TRBV9|TRBJ1-5|NA
TGTGCCAGCAGCGTGGAGGGGACAGTCGGTCAGCCCCAGCATTTT
CASSVEGTVGQPQHF
>NA|TRBV6-1|TRBJ1-2|NA
TGTGCCAGCAGTGAATCCGGCAGGTTGGGCTACTATGGCTACACCTTC
CASSESGRLGYYGYTF
>NA|TRBV18|TRBJ2-7|NA
TGTGCCAGCTCAGTCCGGGGGAGGAACGACGAGCAGTACTTC
CASSVRGRNDEQYF
>TRBD1|TRBV27|TRBJ1-2|NA
TGTGCCAGCAGTCCCAAGGGAACAGGGGGAGGCTATGGCTACACCTTC
CASSPKGTGGGYGYTF
>TRBD1|TRBV11-2|TRBJ1-4|few
TGTGCCAGCAGCGCGGACAGGGCGAAACTGTTTTTT
CASSADRAKLFF
>TRBD2|TRBV27|TRBJ2-5|once
TGTGCCAGCAGAAAGGCGGGGGGGAAACAAGAGACCCAGTACTTC
CASRKAGGKQETQYF
>NA|TRBV12-5|TRBJ1-2|NA
TGTGCTAGTGGTTTGGATACATCGTATGGCTACACCTTC
CASGLDTSYGYTF
>TRBD2|TRBV7-9|TRBJ2-5|NA
TGTGCCAGCAGCCAGACTGACGGCGGGGGTTACTTC
CASSQTDGGGYF
>NA|TRBV6-2/TRBV6-3|TRBJ1-2|NA
TGTGCCAGCAGTCCGGGGAAGTCATATGGCTACACCTTC
CASSPGKSYGYTF
>NA|TRBV19|TRBJ2-2|NA
TGTGCGGCAGGTATGCAGAACACCGGGGAGCTGTTTTTT
CAAGMQNTGELFF